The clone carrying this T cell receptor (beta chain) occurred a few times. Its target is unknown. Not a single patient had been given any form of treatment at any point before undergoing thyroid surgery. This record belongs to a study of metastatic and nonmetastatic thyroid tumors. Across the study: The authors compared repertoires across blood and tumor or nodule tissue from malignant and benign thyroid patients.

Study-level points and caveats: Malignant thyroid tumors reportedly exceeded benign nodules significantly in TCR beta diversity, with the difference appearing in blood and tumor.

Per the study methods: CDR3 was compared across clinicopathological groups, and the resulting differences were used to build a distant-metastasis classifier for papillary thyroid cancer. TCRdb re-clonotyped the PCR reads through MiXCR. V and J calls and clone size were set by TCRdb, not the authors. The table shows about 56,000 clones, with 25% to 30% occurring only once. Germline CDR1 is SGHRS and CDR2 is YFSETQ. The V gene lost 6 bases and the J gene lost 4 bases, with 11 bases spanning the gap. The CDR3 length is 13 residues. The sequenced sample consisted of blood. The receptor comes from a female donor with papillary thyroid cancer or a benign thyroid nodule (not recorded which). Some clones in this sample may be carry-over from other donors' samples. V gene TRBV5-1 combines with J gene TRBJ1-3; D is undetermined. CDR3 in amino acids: CASTDLLGNTIYF. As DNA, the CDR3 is TGCGCCAGCACGGATTTGTTGGGAAACACCATATATTTT.